This TCR beta chain stems from a study of T cells expressing NK-cell markers. Each CDR3 protein gets one entry in TCRdb, which reprocessed the 5' RACE reads and gives no DNA. The table for this sample gives a few hundred thousand distinct CDR3 sequences. The CDR3 has 13 residues. Per germline, CDR1 LNHNV and CDR2 YYDKDF (reference sequence). The source of this sequence is a woman between 50 and 59 years old in good health. The source material was blood T cells: a sorted CD56 or NKG2C T cell subset, CD4+ or CD8+ T cells, or bulk PBMC T cells (not recorded which). The J gene is TRBJ1-1, the V gene TRBV15. This chain's CDR3 is CATSRDLPDEAFF.